Below are 30 T cell receptor beta chains sequenced from a single sample in a study of CD8+ T cells in alopecia areata. The treatment denotes: oral pan-JAK inhibitor, 5-10 mg twice daily. The authors extracted RNA and reverse transcribed it into cDNA as the sequencing template. Method: immunoSEQ multiplex PCR; TCRdb's copy keeps in-frame clones and lacks some. The top ten clones hold around 20% of a sample with 80,000 to 100,000 clones, about 40% of them seen once. Here the sequenced sample was CD8+ T cells sorted from blood, taken at week 24, from a patient treated with tofacitinib. The receptors shown here come from a human donor with alopecia areata.

The rearrangement uses TRBV10-3 and TRBJ2-1, with D perhaps matching TRBD1 (6 bases). This CDR3 is built from 14 residues. Germline V gene lookup returns CDR1 ENHRY and CDR2 SYGVKD. Trimming removed 5 bases from V and 10 bases from J, with 18 bases in between. The CDR3 DNA reads as TGTGCCATCAGTTCGGGTGGGGGCAGGGAAGAGCAGTTCTTC. Translating it yields CAISSGGGREEQFF.

Worth noting for this clone: Other nucleotide sequences in the sample specify the same CDR3. The rearrangement joins TRBV19 to TRBJ2-7; maybe TRBD2 (6 bases). Deletions cut 3 bases from V and 3 bases from J, with 12 bases between. The CDR3 runs to 14 residues. CDR1 LNHDA and CDR2 SQIVND come from the germline V gene (reference sequence). CDR3 nucleotide sequence: TGTGCCAGTAGTATTGGGCTAGCGTTCTACGAGCAGTACTTC. It yields the protein CASSIGLAFYEQYF. Looking up the rest from reference TRBV19 and TRBJ2-7 gives the full variable domain: DGGITQSPKYLFRKEGQNVTLSCEQNLNHDAMYWYRQDPGQGLRLIYYSQIVNDFQKGDIAEGYSVSREKKESFPLTVTSAQKNPTAFYLCASSIGLAFYEQYFGPGTRLTVT.

V usage is TRBV9 and J usage is TRBJ2-7; D remains ambiguous. Germline lookup yields CDR1 SGDLS and CDR2 YYNGEE. V lost 0 bases, J lost 5 bases, and 18 bases lay in between. The CDR3 spans 16 residues. CDR3 bases: TGTGCCAGCAGCGTAGGGGGTGGACCCGTCCCCCACGAGCAGTACTTC. Encoded protein: CASSVGGGPVPHEQYF.

The chain recombines TRBV28 with TRBJ1-1; D not resolved. Trimming stripped 3 bases from V and 6 bases from J, with 20 bases between. Germline V CDR1 and CDR2: MDHEN, SYDVKM. The CDR3 has 16 amino acids. The CDR3 reads CASSLEGISAGPEAFF. In nucleotides, the CDR3 is TGTGCCAGCAGTTTGGAAGGGATTTCAGCCGGGCCTGAAGCTTTCTTT.

In DNA, the CDR3 is TGTGCCAGCAGTTACGCTGGGGGGGGGAGGGAAGCTTTCTTT. Protein sequence: CASSYAGGGREAFF. This chain uses TRBV6-5 with TRBJ1-1, with TRBD1 as a possible D gene (5 bases). The V end was cut by 2 bases, the J end by 8 bases, with 15 bases between. The CDR3 is made up of 14 amino acids. Germline V gives CDR1 MNHEY, CDR2 SVGAGI.

The gene calls are TRBV29-1 and TRBJ2-7, with TRBD2 matching 8 bases. This CDR3 has 14 residues. Germline CDR1 is SQVTM and CDR2 is ANQGSEA. Unmatched junction bases numbered 6, after V lost 1 base and J lost 4 bases. The CDR3 bases are TGCAGCGTTGAAGTAGCGGGAAAAGCATACGAGCAGTACTTC. Translation gives CSVEVAGKAYEQYF.

This clone has more than one count but fewer than ten. The CDR3 nucleotides are TGCAGCGTTGTAGGACTAGCGGGGACCGCTGAGCAGTACTTC. It specifies CSVVGLAGTAEQYF. This chain joins TRBV29-1 and TRBJ2-7; 12 nucleotides agree with TRBD2. V dropped 4 bases and J dropped 7; count of bases not matched to a gene: 8. The CDR3 length is 14 residues. Germline CDR1 and CDR2: SQVTM and ANQGSEA.

The chain links TRBV9 to TRBJ2-2, with TRBD1 as a possible D gene (7 bases). Per the germline V gene, CDR1 is SGDLS and CDR2 is YYNGEE. The CDR3 is made up of 20 amino acids. Deletions cut 4 bases from V and 0 bases from J, with 25 bases between. CDR3 protein: CASSSNPGQKDYSNTGELFF. The CDR3 DNA reads as TGTGCCAGCAGCTCAAATCCGGGACAGAAGGACTATTCGAACACCGGGGAGCTGTTTTTT.

This clone showed up just a few times. The V gene is TRBV5-1, the J gene TRBJ2-7; 8 bases are shared with TRBD2. CDR1 and CDR2 (germline): SGHRS, YFSETQ. The V and J ends lost 0 bases and 2 bases, in that order; junction bases with no gene match: 4. The CDR3 extends over 15 amino acids. In DNA, the CDR3 is TGCGCCAGCAGCTTGGGGCTAGCGGGCACCTACGAGCAGTACTTC. Translated: CASSLGLAGTYEQYF.

This chain links TRBV28 with TRBJ2-7, with 7 positions matching TRBD1. Germline V lookup: CDR1 MDHEN, CDR2 SYDVKM. After removal of 2 bases from V and 5 bases from J, the junction contained 6 bases not matched to a gene. The CDR3 totals 14 residues. CDR3 coding DNA: TGTGCCAGCAGTTTAGACGACAGGGCTGACGAGCAGTACTTC. Protein product: CASSLDDRADEQYF.

The J gene is TRBJ2-2, the V gene TRBV7-9, with 9 positions matching TRBD2. V lost 11 bases and J lost 4; bases outside the gene matches: 11. The V gene's germline CDR1 is SEHNR and CDR2 FQNEAQ (reference sequence). The CDR3 extends over 15 amino acids. The CDR3 sequence is CAAPLLAGVTGELFF. DNA for the CDR3: TGTGCCGCGCCCCTATTAGCGGGGGTCACCGGGGAGCTGTTTTTT.

This chain connects TRBV27 to TRBJ1-1, with D possibly TRBD1 on 6 matching bases. CDR1 and CDR2 from the germline V gene are MNHEY and SMNVEV (reference sequence). The CDR3 has 15 residues. V was pared by 4 bases and J by 2 bases, with 14 bases between. This CDR3 is CASSWAGGANTEAFF. CDR3 bases: TGTGCCAGCAGTTGGGCCGGGGGCGCCAACACTGAAGCTTTCTTT.

J is TRBJ1-2 and V is TRBV25-1; D uncertain. The V end was cut by 6 bases, the J end by 8 bases, with 13 bases between. This CDR3 is built from 12 residues. Looked up from germline, CDR1 is MGHDK and CDR2 is SYGVNS. CDR3 region: CASRGEGNGYTF. CDR3 coding DNA: TGTGCCAGCAGGGGCGAAGGGAACGGCTACACCTTC.

This chain links TRBV7-9 with TRBJ1-2; 9 bases agree with TRBD1. Germline V lookup: CDR1 SEHNR, CDR2 FQNEAQ (reference sequence). After removal of 5 bases from V and 3 bases from J, the junction contained 10 bases not matched to a gene. The CDR3 runs to 16 residues. The CDR3 reads CASSDGQGSNYYGYTF. The CDR3 DNA is TGTGCCAGCAGCGACGGACAGGGGTCAAACTACTATGGCTACACCTTC.

This clone was seen a handful of times. The rearrangement uses TRBV7-9 and TRBJ2-7, with D perhaps matching TRBD2 (5 bases). The CDR3 loop spans 15 amino acids. V was pared by 0 bases and J by 4 bases, with 13 bases between. Germline V gene data show CDR1 as SEHNR and CDR2 as FQNEAQ (reference sequence). Here the CDR3 reads CASSLARRGDYEQYF. CDR3 bases: TGTGCCAGCAGCTTAGCGCGTCGGGGTGATTACGAGCAGTACTTC.

By share of the sample, this clone is medium-sized (0.01 to 0.1%). This chain joins TRBV2 and TRBJ2-7; D may match TRBD1 or TRBD2 (5 bases each). Germline V CDR1 and CDR2: SNHLY, FYNNEI. CDR3 length equals 15 residues. Trimming shortened V by 6 bases and J by 0 bases, and 15 bases separated the two germline ends. The CDR3 here is CASRSTGTDSYEQYF. The CDR3 bases are TGTGCCAGCAGAAGTACCGGGACGGACTCCTACGAGCAGTACTTC.

This chain connects TRBV30 to TRBJ2-7; TRBD2 agrees at 8 bases. The V gene end was trimmed by 2 bases and the J gene end by 5 bases; junction bases not matched to a gene: 11. The CDR3 length is 15 residues. From germline, CDR1 is GTSNPN and CDR2 SVGIG (reference sequence). In DNA, the CDR3 is TGTGCCTGGAGTTTGTCCAGCGGGAGTTTCAACGAGCAGTACTTC. This sequence encodes CAWSLSSGSFNEQYF.

This clone was detected a few times. This sequence joins TRBV2 and TRBJ2-3; TRBD1 is a possible D gene (6 bases). Looked up from germline, CDR1 is SNHLY and CDR2 is FYNNEI. This CDR3 contains 16 residues. The V end was cut by 3 bases, the J end by 0 bases, with 13 bases between. The CDR3 DNA sequence: TGTGCCAGCAGTGAGGGGACACTTGTGAGCACAGATACGCAGTATTTT. Its protein product is CASSEGTLVSTDTQYF.

V gene TRBV5-1 combines with J gene TRBJ2-3, with 9 bases lining up with TRBD1. The germline V gene encodes CDR1 SGHRS and CDR2 YFSETQ. V was pared by 4 bases and J by 2 bases, with 8 bases of the junction left unmatched. The CDR3 runs to 16 residues. The DNA of the CDR3 is TGCGCCAGCAGCGGCGAGGGGGACAGGGTCACAGATACGCAGTATTTT. Amino acids: CASSGEGDRVTDTQYF.

The J gene is TRBJ2-7, the V gene TRBV2; no clear D. The V and J ends lost 1 base and 3 bases respectively, with 7 bases between them. Germline V gives CDR1 SNHLY, CDR2 FYNNEI. The CDR3 is made up of 13 amino acids. CDR3 sequence: CASSEGPLYEQYF. The CDR3, as DNA: TGTGCCAGCAGTGAAGGACCGCTCTACGAGCAGTACTTC.

In its sample, this clone was seen a few times. This chain connects TRBV29-1 to TRBJ2-7; 11 positions agree with TRBD2. There are 12 residues in the CDR3. V was pared by 6 bases and J by 3 bases, with 1 base of the junction left unmatched. CDR1 is SQVTM, CDR2 ANQGSEA, per germline. CDR3 amino acids: CSVLAGDYEQYF. CDR3 DNA: TGCAGCGTACTAGCGGGGGACTACGAGCAGTACTTC.

The chain links TRBV7-3 to TRBJ1-1; a weak D match, TRBD1 (6 bases). The CDR3 totals 14 residues. Germline CDR1 is SGHTA and CDR2 is FQGTGA. Trimming removed 5 bases at V and 4 bases at J, with 14 bases between. This chain's CDR3 is CASSPQGWSTEAFF. The CDR3 DNA reads as TGTGCCAGCAGCCCCCAGGGGTGGTCCACTGAAGCTTTCTTT.

This clone was seen a handful of times. CDR3 region: CASSFTGGSYEQYF. Here the CDR3 DNA reads TGTGCCAGCAGCTTCACGGGGGGTTCCTACGAGCAGTACTTC. The chain recombines TRBV11-2 with TRBJ2-7; 7 bases map to TRBD2. The V segment lost 3 bases and the J segment 1 base; nucleotides outside the gene matches: 3. CDR1 is SGHAT and CDR2 is FQNNGV in the germline V gene. This CDR3 contains 14 residues. Based on the CDR3 plus reference TRBV11-2 and TRBJ2-7, the full variable domain is EAGVAQSPRYKIIEKRQSVAFWCNPISGHATLYWYQQILGQGPKLLIQFQNNGVVDDSQLPKDRFSAERLKGVDSTLKIQPAKLEDSAVYLCASSFTGGSYEQYFGPGTRLTVT.

J is TRBJ2-3 and V is TRBV7-7; 8 bases align to TRBD2. The CDR3 length is 14 residues. Unmatched junction bases numbered 3, after V lost 1 base and J lost 6 bases. The V gene's germline CDR1 is SSHAT and CDR2 FNYEAQ (reference sequence). The CDR3, as DNA: TGTGCCAGCAGCTTAGTTCCTAGCGGGGATACGCAGTATTTT. Its protein product is CASSLVPSGDTQYF.

The V gene is TRBV7-9, the J gene TRBJ2-1; 10 bases are a match to TRBD2. J was trimmed by 4 bases and V by 2 bases; bases with no gene match: 5. Germline values: CDR1 SEHNR, CDR2 FQNEAQ (reference sequence). This CDR3 is 16 amino acids long. The CDR3 protein is CASSLSGTSEYNEQFF. The CDR3 bases are TGTGCCAGCAGCTTATCCGGGACTAGCGAATACAATGAGCAGTTCTTC.

The chain uses TRBV27 and TRBJ2-5, with D unclear. The germline V gene has CDR1 MNHEY and CDR2 SMNVEV (reference sequence). CDR3 length equals 12 residues. The ends were cut back, 8 bases at V and 2 bases at J, with 9 bases in the middle. This CDR3 is CASGFRQETQYF. The CDR3 nucleotides read TGTGCCAGCGGCTTTAGGCAAGAGACCCAGTACTTC.

The chain recombines TRBV4-1 with TRBJ2-5; D is uncertain. Germline V gene sequence: CDR1 MGHRA, CDR2 YSYEKL. This CDR3 is 13 amino acids long. Trimming removed 1 base at V and 5 bases at J, with 8 bases between. In DNA, the CDR3 is TGCGCCAGCAGCCAAGGAGGATTTGAGACCCAGTACTTC. It specifies CASSQGGFETQYF.

This clone was observed a few times. The V call is TRBV29-1, the J call TRBJ1-5; no definite D call. In germline, CDR1 is SQVTM, CDR2 ANQGSEA. Trimming shortened V by 6 bases and J by 3 bases, and 12 bases separated the two germline ends. The CDR3 consists of 13 residues. CDR3 loop: CSVRTEVNQPQHF. The CDR3 nucleotides are TGCAGCGTCCGGACGGAGGTCAATCAGCCCCAGCATTTT. The full variable domain, with the rest looked up from reference TRBV29-1 and TRBJ1-5, is SAVISQKPSRDICQRGTSLTIQCQVDSQVTMMFWYRQQPGQSLTLIATANQGSEATYESGFVIDKFPISRPNLTFSTLTVSNMSPEDSSIYLCSVRTEVNQPQHFGDGTRLSIL.

This clone occurred once. The V gene is TRBV6-6, the J gene TRBJ2-2, with D uncertain. This CDR3 has 16 amino acids. Trimming left V 7 bases short and J 0 bases short, with 15 bases between. Germline lookup yields CDR1 MNHNY and CDR2 SVGAGI (reference sequence). The CDR3 nucleotides are TGTGCCAGCACCTCCCCCGGTACCGCGAACACCGGGGAGCTGTTTTTT. Its protein product is CASTSPGTANTGELFF.

This sequence joins TRBV13 and TRBJ2-7; unclear D gene. The ends were cut back, 8 bases at V and 5 bases at J, with 16 bases in the middle. This CDR3 comprises 13 residues. Germline loops: CDR1 PRHDT, CDR2 FYEKMQ (reference sequence). The CDR3 DNA reads as TGTGCCAGCCGCTCGGCCCTCCGCGACGAGCAGTACTTC. This gives the protein CASRSALRDEQYF.